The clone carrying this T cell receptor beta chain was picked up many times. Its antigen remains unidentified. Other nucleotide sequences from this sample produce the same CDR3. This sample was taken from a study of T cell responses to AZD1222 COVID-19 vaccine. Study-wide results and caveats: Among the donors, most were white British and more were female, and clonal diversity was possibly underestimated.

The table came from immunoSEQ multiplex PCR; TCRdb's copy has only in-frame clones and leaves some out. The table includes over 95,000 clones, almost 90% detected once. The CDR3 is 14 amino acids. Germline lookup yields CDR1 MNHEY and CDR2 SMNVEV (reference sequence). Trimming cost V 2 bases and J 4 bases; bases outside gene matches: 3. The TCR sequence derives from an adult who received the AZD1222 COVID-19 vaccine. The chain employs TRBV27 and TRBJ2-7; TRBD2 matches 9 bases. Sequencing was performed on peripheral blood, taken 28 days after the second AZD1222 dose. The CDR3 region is CASSLIAGVYEQYF. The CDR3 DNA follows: TGTGCCAGCAGTTTAATAGCGGGAGTTTACGAGCAGTACTTC.